Shown below are 20 T cell receptor beta chains from a single sample sequenced in a study of CD8+ T cells in alopecia areata. Treatment meaning: oral pan-JAK inhibitor, 5-10 mg twice daily. Isolated RNA was reverse transcribed into cDNA used as the sequencing template. The method was immunoSEQ multiplex PCR; TCRdb's version includes in-frame clones alone and lacks a portion of them. There are about 250,000 clones in the sample; over 45% occur only once, and 0.75% to 0.95% lies in the top ten. The starting material was CD4+ T cells sorted from blood, obtained between weeks 51 and 54, from a patient treated with tofacitinib. The receptors here all came from a human donor with alopecia areata.

This clone is a singleton in its sample. The chain joins TRBV29-1 to TRBJ1-2, with D possibly matching TRBD1 (5 bases). The length of the CDR3 is 12 residues. Germline V gene sequence: CDR1 SQVTM, CDR2 ANQGSEA. Trimming stripped 4 bases from V and 8 bases from J, with 14 bases between. CDR3 DNA sequence: TGCAGCGTTGGGCAGGGAATGGGGGGCTACACCTTC. Its translation is CSVGQGMGGYTF.

V and J are TRBV5-4 and TRBJ2-1, with 7 bases aligning to TRBD2. There are 13 residues in the CDR3. V was clipped by 9 bases and J by 8 bases; unmatched bases: 11. CDR1 is SGHNT and CDR2 is YYREEE in the germline V gene (reference sequence). CDR3 sequence (DNA): TGTGCCACCTCGCGGAAGGGAGGGGATGAGCAGTTCTTC. Its translation: CATSRKGGDEQFF.

The chain combines TRBV30 with TRBJ1-1; D is uncertain. The CDR3 sequence is 12 residues long. The V end lost 3 bases, the J end lost 5 bases, and 10 bases lay between the germline ends. Germline CDR1 GTSNPN, CDR2 SVGIG (reference sequence). The CDR3 reads CAWRERWTEAFF. DNA for the CDR3: TGTGCCTGGAGGGAAAGGTGGACTGAAGCTTTCTTT.

The rearrangement uses TRBV4-3 and TRBJ2-7, with 14 nucleotides matching TRBD2. The CDR3 length is 16 residues. The germline V gene encodes CDR1 LGHNA and CDR2 YSLEER. After removal of 3 bases from V and 1 base from J, the junction contained 2 bases not matched to a gene. CDR3 bases: TGCGCCAGCAGCCAGGGACTAGCGGGGGCGTCCTACGAGCAGTACTTC. It is translated as CASSQGLAGASYEQYF.

This rearrangement joins TRBV6-5 to TRBJ1-2, with D possibly TRBD1 on 5 matching bases. Germline-derived CDR1 and CDR2 are MNHEY and SVGAGI. With 5 bases removed from V and 4 bases from J, the gap between germline ends came to 14 bases. CDR3 size: 14 residues. CDR3 in amino acids: CASSRHDSIYGYTF. CDR3 sequence (DNA): TGTGCCAGCAGTCGACATGACAGCATCTATGGCTACACCTTC.

J is TRBJ2-1 and V is TRBV7-8; 9 nucleotides align to TRBD2. CDR1 and CDR2 (germline): SGHVS, FQNEAQ. After removal of 5 bases from V and 6 bases from J, the junction contained 14 bases not matched to a gene. The CDR3 contains 17 residues. In DNA, the CDR3 is TGTGCCAGCAGCCCGACGGCTGGGCGGGGGGGCCTCAATGAGCAGTTCTTC. Encoded protein: CASSPTAGRGGLNEQFF. Variable domain in full (rest from reference TRBV7-8 and TRBJ2-1): GAGVSQSPRYKVAKRGQDVALRCDPISGHVSLFWYQQALGQGPEFLTYFQNEAQLDKSGLPSDRFFAERPEGSVSTLKIQRTQQEDSAVYLCASSPTAGRGGLNEQFFGPGTRLTVL.

This chain links TRBV30 with TRBJ1-6; TRBD1 matches 7 bases. The CDR3 loop spans 16 amino acids. Germline V gene sequence: CDR1 GTSNPN, CDR2 SVGIG (reference sequence). With 0 bases clipped from V and 2 bases from J, the junction kept 4 bases outside the gene matches. Here the CDR3 reads CAWSVTGIPYNSPLHF. Here the CDR3 DNA reads TGTGCCTGGAGTGTGACAGGGATCCCCTATAATTCACCCCTCCACTTT.

The genes are TRBV10-3 and TRBJ1-5; 7 bases are shared with TRBD1. Trimming removed 6 bases from V and 6 bases from J; junction bases left unmatched: 5. The CDR3 consists of 13 residues. From germline, CDR1 is ENHRY and CDR2 SYGVKD. The CDR3 is CAIRGTVVQPQHF. The CDR3 DNA follows: TGTGCCATCAGAGGGACAGTGGTTCAGCCCCAGCATTTT.

This rearrangement joins TRBV4-3 to TRBJ1-1; D unresolved. The CDR3 consists of 16 residues. Germline CDR1 LGHNA, CDR2 YSLEER. Trimming removed 2 bases from V and 1 base from J, with 14 bases in between. The CDR3 nucleotides are TGCGCCAGCAGCCAATTGCTCAGTTCCCCGAACACTGAAGCTTTCTTT. This sequence encodes CASSQLLSSPNTEAFF.

The genes are TRBV7-6 and TRBJ2-7; a weak D match, TRBD2 (5 bases). The CDR3 is 12 residues long. V was shortened by 5 bases and J by 7 bases, with 12 bases between the two germline ends. The germline CDR1 and CDR2 sequences are SGHVS and FNYEAQ. The CDR3 sequence: CASSTHPGEQYF. In nucleotides, the CDR3 is TGTGCCAGCAGCACCCACCCGGGGGAGCAGTACTTC.

This clone has only one observation. This chain uses TRBV27 with TRBJ2-5; 8 bases align to TRBD1. V was pared by 5 bases and J by 3 bases, with 2 bases of the junction left unmatched. The CDR3 sequence is 13 residues long. The germline gives CDR1 MNHEY, CDR2 SMNVEV (reference sequence). CDR3 residues: CASSPQGEETQYF. The CDR3 DNA reads as TGTGCCAGCAGTCCACAGGGGGAAGAGACCCAGTACTTC.

This clone was counted between two and nine times. The chain carries TRBV29-1 and TRBJ2-2; no firm D call. Germline CDR1 reads SQVTM; CDR2 reads ANQGSEA. Trimming took 6 bases from V and 1 from J, leaving 12 bases between them. The CDR3 runs 14 residues. Here the CDR3 reads CSVGGEGNTGELFF. Written as DNA, the CDR3 is TGCAGCGTCGGCGGAGAAGGGAACACCGGGGAGCTGTTTTTT.

The chain carries TRBV5-1 and TRBJ1-1; 8 positions match TRBD1. There are 18 residues in the CDR3. V shed 0 bases and J 1 base; nucleotides not matched to a gene: 11. From germline, CDR1 is SGHRS and CDR2 YFSETQ. CDR3 DNA sequence: TGCGCCAGCAGCTTGGACAGGGGGGATCGTCCTAGGAACACTGAAGCTTTCTTT. Translating gives CASSLDRGDRPRNTEAFF.

This clone was counted a few times. The CDR3 nucleotides are TGCGCCAGCAGCCCAACCTTGTGGACAGCAGAAAAACTGTTTTTT. Protein product: CASSPTLWTAEKLFF. This chain joins TRBV4-3 and TRBJ1-4; a weak D match, TRBD1 (6 bases). Trimming cost V 4 bases and J 8 bases, with 17 bases left between them. This CDR3 region has 15 residues. The germline gives CDR1 LGHNA, CDR2 YSLEER.

This chain links TRBV2 with TRBJ1-2; 8 nucleotides agree with TRBD1. CDR3 length: 14 amino acids. Germline CDR1 reads SNHLY; CDR2 reads FYNNEI. With V trimmed by 6 bases and J by 8 bases, 11 bases remained unmatched. CDR3 amino acids: CASSAQGEGIGYTF. CDR3 in DNA: TGTGCCAGCAGCGCACAGGGGGAAGGGATAGGCTACACCTTC.

The chain combines TRBV29-1 with TRBJ2-5, with no clear D. CDR1 is SQVTM and CDR2 is ANQGSEA in the germline V gene. This CDR3 contains 13 residues. Trimming took 6 bases from V and 1 from J, leaving 12 bases between them. CDR3 sequence: CSVVRRSQETQYF. Here the CDR3 DNA reads TGCAGCGTGGTCAGAAGAAGCCAAGAGACCCAGTACTTC. The full variable domain, with the rest looked up from reference TRBV29-1 and TRBJ2-5, is SAVISQKPSRDICQRGTSLTIQCQVDSQVTMMFWYRQQPGQSLTLIATANQGSEATYESGFVIDKFPISRPNLTFSTLTVSNMSPEDSSIYLCSVVRRSQETQYFGPGTRLLVL.

Concerning this clone itself: Its ends do not fully match the called genes, so a read error is possible. This chain joins TRBV7-7 and TRBJ2-1; 9 bases match TRBD1. Germline V CDR1 and CDR2: SSHAT, FNYEAQ (reference sequence). The CDR3 has 15 residues. In DNA form, the CDR3 reads TGTGCTAGCAGCTTGGGACAGGGACCCTACAATGAGCAGTTCTTC. Translated, it gives CASSLGQGPYNEQFF.

This clone appeared a few times. The CDR3 region is CSVEGLTGALSSYNEQFF. The CDR3 DNA follows: TGCAGCGTTGAAGGACTGACAGGGGCCCTGAGCTCCTACAATGAGCAGTTCTTC. This chain connects TRBV29-1 to TRBJ2-1, with TRBD1 identical over 8 bases. There are 18 residues in the CDR3. Trimming at V came to 1 base and at J to 0 bases, leaving 11 bases not matched to a gene. CDR1 is SQVTM, CDR2 ANQGSEA, per germline.

The chain is built from TRBV30 and TRBJ2-3; D may be TRBD2 (7 bases). CDR1 and CDR2 from the germline V gene are GTSNPN and SVGIG (reference sequence). V was shortened by 7 bases and J by 5 bases, with 22 bases between the two germline ends. The CDR3 consists of 15 residues. The chain's CDR3 is CASSLLTGGIDTQYF. The CDR3 DNA reads as TGTGCCTCCTCACTCCTGACGGGGGGCATAGATACGCAGTATTTT.

This rearrangement joins TRBV7-2 to TRBJ2-3; D is ambiguous. Germline CDR1 is SGHTA and CDR2 is FQGNSA. V lost 1 base, J lost 5 bases, and 4 bases lay in between. This CDR3 has 12 residues. Written as DNA, the CDR3 is TGTGCCAGCAGCTTAGATGAAGATACGCAGTATTTT. It translates to CASSLDEDTQYF.